This note documents a single T cell receptor beta chain sequence. Antigen: not known. Though nominally healthy at sampling, donors likely had unrecorded immune exposures. This specimen comes from a study of cytomegalovirus exposure and HLA in healthy donors. General study findings and limits: In a later analysis, HLA-associated beta chains showed higher expansion and lower generation probabilities than comparable chains.

CDR3 length: 16 residues. V lost 1 base, J lost 6 bases, and 9 bases stayed unmatched. Germline CDR1 and CDR2: SGHVS and FQNEAQ. Both 60 Vbeta primers and 13 Jbeta primers went into the PCR. Method: immunoSEQ multiplex PCR; TCRdb's copy keeps in-frame clones and lacks some. The sample has some 160,000 clones; about three quarters are singletons. The sequenced sample consisted of PBMCs. The J gene is TRBJ1-5, the V gene TRBV7-8; 7 nucleotides align to TRBD1. The receptor's source is a woman younger than 45 in good health and CMV-seronegative. CDR3 bases: TGTGCCAGCAGCTTAGTTGGAGGGGGCCAGAGTCAGCCCCAGCATTTT. Translation gives CASSLVGGGQSQPQHF.